These 14 T cell receptor beta chains originate from one sample sequenced in a study of OX40 agonist ivuxolimab in advanced cancers. The method was immunoSEQ multiplex PCR; TCRdb's version includes in-frame clones alone and lacks a portion of them. The data contain 65,000 to 80,000 clones, 93% of them singletons. Sequenced here: CD4+ or CD8+ T cells sorted from blood, sampled in a trial of the OX40 agonist ivuxolimab. The receptors come from an adult with an advanced solid tumor such as melanoma, head and neck, liver or kidney cancer.

V usage is TRBV11-2 and J usage is TRBJ2-1; 14 bases agree with TRBD2. Unmatched junction bases numbered 2, after V lost 1 base and J lost 9 bases. CDR1 and CDR2 (germline): SGHAT, FQNNGV. The CDR3 sequence is 15 residues long. Written as DNA, the CDR3 is TGTGCCAGCAGCTTAGGACTAGCGGGAGGGGCTGAGCAGTTCTTC. This codes for CASSLGLAGGAEQFF.

The chain links TRBV5-1 to TRBJ2-5; the D is unclear. The J call could be wrong; TRBJ2-7 is a better fit for the DNA end. The CDR3 has 13 residues. Germline CDR1 and CDR2: SGHRS and YFSETQ. The CDR3 loop is CASSFDISYEQYF. The CDR3 DNA reads as TGCGCCAGCAGCTTCGACATCTCCTACGAGCAGTACTTC.

The J gene is TRBJ2-7, the V gene TRBV6-6, with 12 bases matching TRBD1. Trimming removed 3 bases from V and 5 bases from J; junction bases left unmatched: 5. Germline values: CDR1 MNHNY, CDR2 SVGAGI (reference sequence). The CDR3 length is 15 residues. CDR3 nucleotide sequence: TGTGCCAGCAGTTATGGGACAGGGGGCTATAACGAGCAGTACTTC. Its protein is CASSYGTGGYNEQYF.

This chain connects TRBV18 to TRBJ1-6; 7 bases agree with TRBD1. Trimming took 2 bases from V and 7 from J; bases not matched to a gene: 8. The CDR3 is 16 residues long. Germline-derived CDR1 and CDR2 are KGHSH and LQKENI. Here the CDR3 reads CASSPEARQGNSPLHF. Here the CDR3 DNA reads TGTGCCAGCTCACCAGAGGCCCGACAGGGAAATTCACCCCTCCACTTT.

This chain links TRBV10-3 with TRBJ1-1; D unresolved. This CDR3 has 13 amino acids. Germline assignment: CDR1 ENHRY and CDR2 SYGVKD. With 6 bases removed from V and 1 base from J, the gap between germline ends came to 9 bases. The CDR3 DNA reads TGTGCCATCAGACAAGAAGAGAACACTGAAGCTTTCTTT. Translation gives CAIRQEENTEAFF.

The chain is built from TRBV6-1 and TRBJ2-1; D is undetermined. Germline CDR1 MNHNS, CDR2 SASEGT. The CDR3 has 14 amino acids. Trimming took 4 bases from V and 2 from J, leaving 9 bases between them. CDR3 DNA: TGTGCCAGCAGTGTGCGGCAGACCTACAATGAGCAGTTCTTC. Protein: CASSVRQTYNEQFF.

The rearrangement links TRBV2 to TRBJ1-6; possibly TRBD1 for D (5 bases). Germline V CDR1 and CDR2: SNHLY, FYNNEI. V lost 5 bases, J lost 5 bases, and 10 bases lay in between. The CDR3 is 14 amino acids. The CDR3 is CASSPDSHNSPLHF. The CDR3, as DNA: TGTGCCAGCAGTCCTGACAGTCATAATTCACCCCTCCACTTT.

This sequence joins TRBV29-1 and TRBJ1-2, with 7 bases lining up with TRBD1. The CDR3 sequence is 12 residues long. V lost 4 bases to trimming and J lost 4 bases; unmatched junction nucleotides: 3. Germline assignment: CDR1 SQVTM and CDR2 ANQGSEA. The CDR3 protein is CSVAGTAYGYTF. The DNA for the CDR3 is TGCAGCGTTGCTGGGACAGCCTATGGCTACACCTTC.

V is TRBV12-5 and J is TRBJ2-7, with a possible D match to TRBD1 (6 bases). The length of the CDR3 is 14 residues. V was trimmed by 6 bases and J by 5 bases, leaving 17 bases between them. Germline V lookup: CDR1 LGHNT, CDR2 FRNRAP. The CDR3 protein is CASGPTTGRDEQYF. DNA of the CDR3: TGTGCTAGTGGCCCAACTACAGGGCGCGACGAGCAGTACTTC.

The chain joins TRBV6-6 to TRBJ2-1; TRBD2 matches 10 bases. Germline-derived CDR1 and CDR2 are MNHNY and SVGAGI (reference sequence). The V gene end was trimmed by 3 bases and the J gene end by 3 bases; junction bases not matched to a gene: 5. CDR3 length: 16 amino acids. CDR3 sequence reads: CASSYELAGIYNEQFF. The CDR3 nucleotides read TGTGCCAGCAGTTATGAACTAGCGGGGATCTACAATGAGCAGTTCTTC.

The J gene is TRBJ2-5, the V gene TRBV2; tentatively, D is TRBD1 (6 bases). Germline CDR1 reads SNHLY; CDR2 reads FYNNEI. The CDR3 has 14 amino acids. The germline V and J ends were trimmed by 10 bases and 2 bases, with 17 bases remaining between them. The CDR3 region is CATSDSTLQETQYF. CDR3 in DNA: TGTGCCACATCGGACAGCACCCTTCAAGAGACCCAGTACTTC.

The gene calls are TRBV6-5 and TRBJ2-5; 7 bases are a match to TRBD2. After removal of 7 bases from V and 0 bases from J, the junction contained 2 bases not matched to a gene. CDR1 and CDR2 from the germline V gene are MNHEY and SVGAGI. The CDR3 is 13 amino acids. CDR3 coding DNA: TGTGCCAGCATCGGGGGGTACCAAGAGACCCAGTACTTC. This encodes CASIGGYQETQYF.

The V call is TRBV2, the J call TRBJ2-1; the D gene is possibly TRBD2 (5 bases). CDR1 SNHLY and CDR2 FYNNEI come from the germline V gene. V shed 5 bases and J shed 4 bases, with 27 bases lying between them. This CDR3 spans 19 amino acids. This chain's CDR3 is CASSTDPEAEVAQYNEQFF. DNA of the CDR3: TGTGCCAGCAGTACAGACCCGGAAGCGGAGGTGGCACAATACAATGAGCAGTTCTTC.

The V and J genes are TRBV5-6 and TRBJ1-3; D is undetermined. The CDR3 consists of 15 residues. With 6 bases removed from V and 0 bases from J, the gap between germline ends came to 13 bases. CDR1 SGHDT and CDR2 YYEEEE come from the germline V gene. CDR3 sequence (DNA): TGTGCCAGCAAGTTTGGAGCCTTCTCTGGAAACACCATATATTTT. Translated, it gives CASKFGAFSGNTIYF.